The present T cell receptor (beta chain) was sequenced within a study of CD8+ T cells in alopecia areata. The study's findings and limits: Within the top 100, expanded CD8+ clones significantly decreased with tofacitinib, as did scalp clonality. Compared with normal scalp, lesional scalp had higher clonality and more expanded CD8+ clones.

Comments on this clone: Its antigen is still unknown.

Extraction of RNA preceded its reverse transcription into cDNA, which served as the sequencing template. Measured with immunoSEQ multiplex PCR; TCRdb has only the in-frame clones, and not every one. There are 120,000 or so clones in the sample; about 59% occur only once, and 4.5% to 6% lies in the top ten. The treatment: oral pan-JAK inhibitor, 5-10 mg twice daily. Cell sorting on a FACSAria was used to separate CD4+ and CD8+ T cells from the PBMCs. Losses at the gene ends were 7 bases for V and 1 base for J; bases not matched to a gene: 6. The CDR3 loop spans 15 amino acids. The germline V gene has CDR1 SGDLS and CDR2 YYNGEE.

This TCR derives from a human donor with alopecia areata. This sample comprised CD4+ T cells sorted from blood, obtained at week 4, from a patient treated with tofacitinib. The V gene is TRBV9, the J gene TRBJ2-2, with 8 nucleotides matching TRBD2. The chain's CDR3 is CASGLAGVNTGELFF. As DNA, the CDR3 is TGTGCCAGCGGGCTAGCGGGTGTGAACACCGGGGAGCTGTTTTTT.